Described below is a single T cell receptor (beta chain) sequence and its context. The V end was cut by 7 bases, the J end by 0 bases, with 21 bases between. The CDR3 runs 18 residues. Germline V gene data show CDR1 as MDHEN and CDR2 as SYDVKM. Sample-barcoded 5' priming and a J-beta primer mix drove a second PCR of about 6 to 12 cycles. Each CDR3 protein gets one entry after TCRdb re-called the 5' RACE reads with MiXCR. The data hold 1 million or so distinct CDR3 sequences, with 40% to 55% observed a single time. The source of the sample is a study of blood T cells in healthy people across ages. The sequenced sample was blood. The sequence was obtained from a woman aged 60-70 years in good health. The gene calls are TRBV28 and TRBJ1-4, with D possibly matching TRBD1 (5 bases). CDR3 amino acids: CASNSWDQTSATNEKLFF. CDR3 DNA: TGTGCCAGCAATAGTTGGGACCAGACCAGTGCAACTAATGAAAAACTGTTTTTT.